This T cell receptor beta chain was sequenced in a study of vaccination effects on CD4 cells after COVID-19. This clone was counted once. Its antigen is still unknown. Profiled with immunoSEQ multiplex PCR; TCRdb holds only in-frame clones, not every one. Here the sample spans tens of thousands of clones, more than 75% being singletons. The CDR3 totals 15 residues. The germline V gene has CDR1 SGHRS and CDR2 YFSETQ. Trimming took off 0 bases at V and 3 bases at J, with 11 bases between the two ends. Viral peptide pools were used in the ViraFEST assay to expand antigen-specific CD4+ T cells, and sequencing came afterward. Cells that had been cultured for roughly eleven days were the source of isolated CD4+ T cells. Of the BNT162b2 and mRNA-1273 vaccines, participants received two doses of one or the other. Vaccinated recipients, who were negative for nucleocapsid antibodies, had no history of SARS-CoV-2 infection. Cells had half their medium changed to IL-2 medium on days 3 and 7.

General observations from the study: Long after vaccination, the clones induced by infection and by vaccine shrank markedly in size. Only a single clone (1 of 255 vaccine-induced clones in healthy vaccinees) cross-reacted with common cold coronaviruses.

The source was CD4+ T cells from PBMCs cultured with HCoV-NL63 spike peptides, collected after COVID-19 vaccination. The TCR originated in a human donor who received a COVID-19 vaccine. Some clones in this sample may be carry-over from other donors' samples. The chain recombines TRBV5-1 with TRBJ2-3, with D perhaps matching TRBD2 (5 bases). The CDR3 sequence: CASSLGPGETDTQYF. As DNA, the CDR3 is TGCGCCAGCAGCTTGGGACCCGGGGAGACAGATACGCAGTATTTT.